The 9 T cell receptor beta chains below all came from one sample that was sequenced in a study of CD8 T cells in Susac syndrome. Random hexamers were used to reverse transcribe roughly 0.45 to 1 ug of RNA. TCRdb itself ran the immunoSEQ multiplex PCR reads through MiXCR, one entry per CDR3 protein. The table records hundreds of thousands of distinct CDR3 sequences, roughly 93% of them present only once. Sequenced input: CD4+ T cells from PBMCs. These receptors came from a human donor with Susac syndrome.

This rearrangement joins TRBV30 to TRBJ2-7, with unresolved D. Germline CDR1 and CDR2: GTSNPN and SVGIG (reference sequence). The CDR3 runs to 11 residues. V dropped 6 bases and J dropped 0 bases, with 6 bases sitting between them. Here the CDR3 DNA reads TGTGCCTGCCTTGTCTCCTACGAGCAGTACTTC. Residues: CACLVSYEQYF.

The chain recombines TRBV29-1 with TRBJ2-1; D call uncertain. The ends were cut back, 4 bases at V and 10 bases at J, with 8 bases in the middle. Germline-derived CDR1 and CDR2 are SQVTM and ANQGSEA. The CDR3 is 10 amino acids. The CDR3 DNA reads as TGCAGCGTTGGTGCCAACGAGCAGTTCTTC. Residues: CSVGANEQFF.

The V gene is TRBV9, the J gene TRBJ2-2, with 8 bases identical to TRBD2. From germline, CDR1 is SGDLS and CDR2 YYNGEE. This CDR3 has 16 residues. V trimming: 0 bases; J trimming: 5 bases; junction bases outside the gene matches: 6. CDR3 nucleotide sequence: TGTGCCAGCAGCGTAGCGGGGGGGCCCGGAACCGGGGAGCTGTTTTTT. It codes for CASSVAGGPGTGELFF.

The rearrangement joins TRBV12-3 or TRBV12-4 to TRBJ1-6; D call uncertain. The CDR3 is 12 residues long. V was cut by 6 bases and J by 11 bases, with 11 bases left in between. The CDR3 sequence: CASRPPGTPLHF. Written as DNA, the CDR3 is TGTGCCAGCAGGCCTCCGGGGACACCCCTCCACTTT.

This chain links TRBV12-3 or TRBV12-4 with TRBJ1-5; D may be TRBD1 (5 bases). The CDR3 is 15 residues long. The germline V and J ends were trimmed by 3 bases and 2 bases, with 11 bases remaining between them. CDR3 sequence (DNA): TGTGCCAGCAGTTTCGAATGGGGCGGCAATCAGCCCCAGCATTTT. It translates to CASSFEWGGNQPQHF.

This sequence joins TRBV18 and TRBJ1-1, with a weak D call TRBD1 (5 bases). Per germline, CDR1 KGHSH and CDR2 LQKENI. V was cut by 2 bases and J by 5 bases, with 12 bases left in between. This CDR3 has 14 amino acids. CDR3: CASSPATGETEAFF. CDR3 nucleotide sequence: TGTGCCAGCTCACCAGCAACAGGAGAAACTGAAGCTTTCTTT.

V usage is TRBV14 and J usage is TRBJ2-3, with no clear D. V was shortened by 0 bases and J by 5 bases, with 15 bases between the two germline ends. Germline lookup yields CDR1 SGHDN and CDR2 FVKESK. The CDR3 runs 16 residues. Here the CDR3 reads CASSQDLGLGRDTQYF. The CDR3 DNA follows: TGTGCCAGCAGCCAAGACCTGGGATTAGGTCGAGATACGCAGTATTTT. Complete variable domain (other parts from reference TRBV14 and TRBJ2-3): EAGVTQFPSHSVIEKGQTVTLRCDPISGHDNLYWYRRVMGKEIKFLLHFVKESKQDESGMPNNRFLAERTGGTYSTLKVQPAELEDSGVYFCASSQDLGLGRDTQYFGPGTRLTVL.

The chain carries TRBV20-1 and TRBJ1-1; no definite D call. Trimming removed 6 bases at V and 1 base at J, with 12 bases between. The CDR3 has 13 amino acids. CDR1 is DFQATT, CDR2 SNEGSKA, per germline (reference sequence). CDR3 amino acids: CSARETSNTEAFF. CDR3 in DNA: TGCAGTGCCCGAGAAACTTCGAACACTGAAGCTTTCTTT.

The rearrangement uses TRBV2 and TRBJ2-7, with a possible D match to TRBD2 (6 bases). The CDR3 is made up of 16 amino acids. V lost 7 bases and J 3 bases, leaving 22 bases between the germline ends. The germline CDR1 and CDR2 sequences are SNHLY and FYNNEI. DNA for the CDR3: TGTGCCAGCAAGAGGGATTCCGACGGCGGGATCTACGAGCAGTACTTC. It specifies CASKRDSDGGIYEQYF.